Below, 4 T cell receptor beta chains from the same sample are listed, as sequenced in a study of blood T cell repertoires in COVID-19. The data were produced by immunoSEQ multiplex PCR, yet TCRdb's version contains in-frame clones alone and is incomplete. The table includes about 270,000 clones, about nine tenths detected once. Sequenced input: PBMCs or T cells enriched from blood (not recorded which). The receptors originated from a woman in her forties or fifties who had recovered from COVID-19.

The chain joins TRBV11-1 to TRBJ2-4; no reliable D call. The germline CDR1 and CDR2 sequences are SGHAT and FQDESV (reference sequence). Trimming stripped 2 bases from V and 4 bases from J, with 9 bases between. This CDR3 spans 14 amino acids. The CDR3 DNA sequence: TGTGCCAGCAGCTTAACCCTACAGAAAAACATTCAGTACTTC. Translating gives CASSLTLQKNIQYF.

This chain connects TRBV2 to TRBJ1-2, with a weak D call TRBD1 (5 bases). CDR1 is SNHLY, CDR2 FYNNEI, per germline. The CDR3 has 14 amino acids. The V end was cut by 1 base, the J end by 8 bases, with 14 bases between. The CDR3 bases are TGTGCCAGCAGTGAAGGTGGCAGGGCCGTGGGCTACACCTTC. Protein sequence: CASSEGGRAVGYTF.

The chain carries TRBV28 and TRBJ1-2; 9 bases fit TRBD1. Trimming took 6 bases from V and 7 from J; bases not matched to a gene: 9. Germline CDR1 and CDR2: MDHEN and SYDVKM. CDR3 length equals 14 residues. CDR3 in amino acids: CASRPGQGGSGYTF. The CDR3 DNA reads as TGTGCCAGCAGACCGGGACAGGGAGGGTCTGGCTACACCTTC.

The rearrangement uses TRBV3-1 (or the pseudogene TRBV3-2) and TRBJ2-7; D unresolved. The CDR3 runs to 13 residues. The V gene lost 6 bases and the J gene lost 4 bases, with 13 bases spanning the gap. The germline CDR1 and CDR2 sequences are LGHDT and YNNKEL (reference sequence). This CDR3 is CASSLGVEYEQYF. The CDR3 DNA sequence: TGTGCCAGCAGTCTAGGAGTGGAGTACGAGCAGTACTTC.